The present T cell receptor beta chain was sequenced within a study of vaccination and CD4 T cells after COVID-19. Across the study: Each of the control cultures got a CEFX pool, an HIV-1 Nef pool, or no peptide.

The sample's treatment: 10-day PBMC culture with coronavirus spike peptide pools or control peptides (ViraFEST assay). Oncomine TCR Beta short-read sequencing was applied to DNA from cultured CD4+ T cells. It was from cultured CD4+ T cells that genomic DNA was extracted. Each CDR3 protein is one row after TCRdb ran MiXCR on the PCR reads. In the table there are more than 12,000 distinct CDR3 sequences, 20% to 25% of which are singletons. Between the trimmed V and J ends, which lost 0 bases and 0 bases, there was a span of 7 bases. From germline, CDR1 is MNHNS and CDR2 SASEGT. The CDR3 runs 15 residues. This clonotype was found a few times. No antigen is known for it.

The sample here was CD4+ T cells from blood, cultured in vitro, taken before SARS-CoV-2 vaccination. This sequence joins TRBV6-1 and TRBJ2-3; no reliable D call. This clonotype originated in a human donor who received a COVID-19 vaccine. CDR3 amino acids: CASSEAGSSTDTQYF. CDR3 coding DNA: TGTGCCAGCAGTGAAGCTGGCAGTAGCACAGATACGCAGTATTTT.